This entry lists 17 T cell receptor beta chains sequenced from one sample in a study of OX40 agonist ivuxolimab in advanced cancers. Repertoires were generated with immunoSEQ multiplex PCR, while TCRdb's copy carries only in-frame clones and drops some. The data hold some 30,000 clones, with roughly 87% observed a single time. The material was CD4+ or CD8+ T cells sorted from blood, obtained in a trial of the OX40 agonist ivuxolimab. Source of these receptors: an adult with an advanced solid tumor such as melanoma, head and neck, liver or kidney cancer.

The chain joins TRBV7-9 to TRBJ2-1; D is unresolved. This CDR3 has 13 residues. Between the trimmed V and J ends, which lost 5 bases and 15 bases, there was a span of 20 bases. In germline, CDR1 is SEHNR, CDR2 FQNEAQ (reference sequence). The chain's CDR3 is CASSNPPGIWGFF. The CDR3, as DNA: TGTGCCAGCAGCAACCCCCCAGGTATATGGGGGTTCTTC.

Only one count was recorded for this clone. The chain links TRBV7-9 to TRBJ1-4, with D perhaps matching TRBD1 (5 bases). Germline V CDR1 and CDR2: SEHNR, FQNEAQ (reference sequence). V gave up 3 bases and J gave up 5 bases, with 13 bases separating them. This CDR3 region has 15 residues. The CDR3 DNA is TGTGCCAGCAGCTTTACTTCCGGGACCAATGAAAAACTGTTTTTT. It codes for CASSFTSGTNEKLFF.

This sequence joins TRBV5-1 and TRBJ2-5, with 10 bases matching TRBD2. The CDR3 is made up of 18 amino acids. V was clipped by 2 bases and J by 2 bases; unmatched bases: 12. CDR1 SGHRS and CDR2 YFSETQ come from the germline V gene. The CDR3 region is CASSFGVSSGRPQETQYF. DNA of the CDR3: TGCGCCAGCAGCTTCGGAGTGAGTAGCGGGAGGCCTCAAGAGACCCAGTACTTC.

This chain links TRBV5-1 with TRBJ2-5, with D uncertain. The CDR3 is made up of 14 amino acids. Germline assignment: CDR1 SGHRS and CDR2 YFSETQ. The V and J ends lost 4 bases and 5 bases respectively, with 15 bases between them. The CDR3 DNA reads as TGCGCCAGCAGCCCTTGGTCAGCCCTGGAGACCCAGTACTTC. This sequence encodes CASSPWSALETQYF.

This clone appeared a single time. This rearrangement joins TRBV9 to TRBJ1-2; D unclear. V gave up 0 bases and J gave up 3 bases, with 9 bases separating them. Germline CDR1 reads SGDLS; CDR2 reads YYNGEE. CDR3 size: 14 residues. CDR3 sequence (DNA): TGTGCCAGCAGCGTAGAAGCTGAATACTATGGCTACACCTTC. Translation gives CASSVEAEYYGYTF.

V and J are TRBV28 and TRBJ2-7, with D possibly matching TRBD2 (5 bases). This CDR3 is 11 amino acids long. With 8 bases removed from V and 4 bases from J, the gap between germline ends came to 9 bases. Germline V gene sequence: CDR1 MDHEN, CDR2 SYDVKM. The CDR3 bases are TGTGCCAGCGGTCGGGGTTACGAGCAGTACTTC. Translated, it gives CASGRGYEQYF.

This chain links TRBV7-7 with TRBJ1-3; D is perhaps TRBD1 (5 bases). Germline assignment: CDR1 SSHAT and CDR2 FNYEAQ (reference sequence). V gave up 5 bases and J gave up 0 bases, with 11 bases separating them. The CDR3 covers 15 residues. The CDR3 sequence: CASSQGQNSGNTIYF. CDR3 coding DNA: TGTGCCAGCAGCCAAGGACAAAACTCTGGAAACACCATATATTTT.

The chain has TRBV7-9 and TRBJ2-1, with D perhaps matching TRBD1 (5 bases). This CDR3 comprises 17 residues. Germline lookup yields CDR1 SEHNR and CDR2 FQNEAQ (reference sequence). V was clipped by 3 bases and J by 9 bases, with 24 bases between them. CDR3 nucleotide sequence: TGTGCCAGCAGCTTCCCTGGGGCCCGACTGGAAGGCAGTGAGCAGTTCTTC. Amino acids: CASSFPGARLEGSEQFF.

This clone has more than one count but fewer than ten. V gene TRBV28 combines with J gene TRBJ2-3, with D uncertain. Trimming took off 5 bases at V and 5 bases at J, with 5 bases between the two ends. There are 11 residues in the CDR3. Germline V CDR1 and CDR2: MDHEN, SYDVKM. The CDR3 protein is CASSLIDTQYF. CDR3 nucleotide sequence: TGTGCCAGCAGTCTTATAGATACGCAGTATTTT.

The V call is TRBV4-3, the J call TRBJ2-2; D perhaps matches TRBD2 (5 bases). Trimming cost V 1 base and J 1 base, with 13 bases left between them. There are 17 residues in the CDR3. Germline CDR1 reads LGHNA; CDR2 reads YSLEER. The CDR3, as DNA: TGCGCCAGCAGCCAAGGTCCACTCGGACTGAACACCGGGGAGCTGTTTTTT. This codes for CASSQGPLGLNTGELFF.

The V call is TRBV15, the J call TRBJ2-1; 9 bases match TRBD2. Trimming took 1 base from V and 4 from J; bases not matched to a gene: 2. Germline CDR1 reads LNHNV; CDR2 reads YYDKDF (reference sequence). This CDR3 spans 15 amino acids. The DNA of the CDR3 is TGTGCCACCAGCAGAGGGACTAGCGTTTACAATGAGCAGTTCTTC. Translating gives CATSRGTSVYNEQFF.

The V call is TRBV4-2, the J call TRBJ2-1; 7 bases map to TRBD2. Germline lookup yields CDR1 LGHNA and CDR2 YNFKEQ. The CDR3 loop spans 16 amino acids. The V gene end was trimmed by 0 bases and the J gene end by 7 bases; junction bases not matched to a gene: 9. The CDR3 DNA is TGTGCCAGCAGCCAAGATGGGGCGGGAGCGGGAAATGAGCAGTTCTTC. It is translated as CASSQDGAGAGNEQFF.

This chain's CDR3 is CASSDGSRADTQYF. The DNA of the CDR3 is TGTGCCAGCAGTGACGGGAGTCGCGCAGATACGCAGTATTTT. This chain uses TRBV28 with TRBJ2-3, with D perhaps TRBD2 (6 bases). Germline assignment: CDR1 MDHEN and CDR2 SYDVKM. The CDR3 spans 14 residues. V was clipped by 5 bases and J by 4 bases, with 13 bases between them.

The chain has TRBV11-1 and TRBJ1-3; D possibly corresponds to TRBD1 (5 bases). The ends were cut back, 4 bases at V and 1 base at J, with 8 bases in the middle. The CDR3 loop spans 14 amino acids. The germline CDR1 and CDR2 sequences are SGHAT and FQDESV (reference sequence). CDR3 amino acids: CASSYDRSGNTIYF. As DNA, the CDR3 is TGTGCCAGCAGCTACGACAGATCTGGAAACACCATATATTTT.

The chain joins TRBV19 to TRBJ2-7; TRBD2 is a possible D gene (6 bases). There are 16 residues in the CDR3. With 1 base removed from V and 3 bases from J, the gap between germline ends came to 16 bases. CDR1 and CDR2 from the germline V gene are LNHDA and SQIVND (reference sequence). The CDR3 here is CASSIGAGTAGYEQYF. Here the CDR3 DNA reads TGTGCCAGTAGTATAGGGGCGGGGACCGCTGGCTACGAGCAGTACTTC.

This clone was detected only once. This chain uses TRBV29-1 with TRBJ2-7; TRBD1 matches at 7 bases. Losses at the gene ends were 7 bases for V and 1 base for J; bases not matched to a gene: 7. CDR1 is SQVTM and CDR2 is ANQGSEA in the germline V gene. The CDR3 loop spans 13 amino acids. CDR3 loop: CSATQGVSYEQYF. CDR3 sequence (DNA): TGCAGCGCCACGCAGGGGGTGTCCTACGAGCAGTACTTC.

The chain combines TRBV27 with TRBJ1-5; 8 bases align to TRBD1. The V gene end was trimmed by 6 bases and the J gene end by 4 bases; junction bases not matched to a gene: 5. In germline, CDR1 is MNHEY, CDR2 SMNVEV (reference sequence). The CDR3 length is 14 residues. The CDR3 protein is CASSWGQVNQPQHF. The CDR3, as DNA: TGTGCCAGCAGCTGGGGACAGGTAAATCAGCCCCAGCATTTT.